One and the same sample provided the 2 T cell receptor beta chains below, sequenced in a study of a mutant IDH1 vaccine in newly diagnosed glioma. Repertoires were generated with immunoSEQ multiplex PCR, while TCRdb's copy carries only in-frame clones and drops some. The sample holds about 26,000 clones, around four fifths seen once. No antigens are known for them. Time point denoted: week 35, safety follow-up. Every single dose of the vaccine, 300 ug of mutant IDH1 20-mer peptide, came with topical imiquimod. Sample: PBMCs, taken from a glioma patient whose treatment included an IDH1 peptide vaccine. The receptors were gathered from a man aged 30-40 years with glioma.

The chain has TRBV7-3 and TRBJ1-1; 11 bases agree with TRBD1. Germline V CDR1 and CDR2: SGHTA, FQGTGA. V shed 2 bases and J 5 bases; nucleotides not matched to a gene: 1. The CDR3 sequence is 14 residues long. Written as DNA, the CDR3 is TGTGCCAGCAGCTTAGGGGACAGGGGGACTGAAGCTTTCTTT. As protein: CASSLGDRGTEAFF.

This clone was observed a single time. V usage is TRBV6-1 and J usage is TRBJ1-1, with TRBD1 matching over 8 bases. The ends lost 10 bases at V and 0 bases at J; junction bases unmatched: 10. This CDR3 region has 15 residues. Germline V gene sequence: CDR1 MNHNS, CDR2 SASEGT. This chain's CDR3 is CATSVQGALNTEAFF. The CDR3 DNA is TGTGCCACTTCTGTTCAGGGGGCCTTGAACACTGAAGCTTTCTTT.